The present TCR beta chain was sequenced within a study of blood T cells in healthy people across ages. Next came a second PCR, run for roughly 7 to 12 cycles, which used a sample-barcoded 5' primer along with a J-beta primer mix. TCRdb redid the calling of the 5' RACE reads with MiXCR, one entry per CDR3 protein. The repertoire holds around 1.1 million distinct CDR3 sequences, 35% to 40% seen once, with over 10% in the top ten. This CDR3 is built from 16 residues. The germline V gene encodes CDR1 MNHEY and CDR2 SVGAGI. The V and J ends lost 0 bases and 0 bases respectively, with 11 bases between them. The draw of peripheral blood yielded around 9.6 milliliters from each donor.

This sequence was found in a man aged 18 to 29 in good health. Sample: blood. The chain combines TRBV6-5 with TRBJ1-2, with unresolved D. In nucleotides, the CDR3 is TGTGCCAGCAGTTACTCGAGGAGCCCCGCTAACTATGGCTACACCTTC. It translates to CASSYSRSPANYGYTF.